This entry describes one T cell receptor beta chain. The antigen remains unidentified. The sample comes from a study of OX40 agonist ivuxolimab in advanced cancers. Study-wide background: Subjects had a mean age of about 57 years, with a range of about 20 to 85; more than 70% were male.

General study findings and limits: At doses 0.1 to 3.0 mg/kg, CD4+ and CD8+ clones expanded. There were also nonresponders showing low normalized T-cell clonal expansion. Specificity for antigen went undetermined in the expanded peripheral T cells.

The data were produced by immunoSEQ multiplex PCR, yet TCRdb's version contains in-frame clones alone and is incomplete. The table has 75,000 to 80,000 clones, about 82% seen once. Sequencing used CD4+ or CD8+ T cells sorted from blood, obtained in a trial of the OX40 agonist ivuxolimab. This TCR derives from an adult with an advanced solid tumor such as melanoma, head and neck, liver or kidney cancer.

CDR3 amino acids: CATSRGQGMTDTQYF. In DNA form, the CDR3 reads TGTGCCACCAGCAGAGGTCAGGGGATGACAGATACGCAGTATTTT. The rearrangement links TRBV15 to TRBJ2-3; weak D call: TRBD1 (6 bases). From germline, CDR1 is LNHNV and CDR2 YYDKDF (reference sequence). The V gene lost 1 base and the J gene lost 3 bases, with 11 bases spanning the gap. The CDR3 has 15 residues.